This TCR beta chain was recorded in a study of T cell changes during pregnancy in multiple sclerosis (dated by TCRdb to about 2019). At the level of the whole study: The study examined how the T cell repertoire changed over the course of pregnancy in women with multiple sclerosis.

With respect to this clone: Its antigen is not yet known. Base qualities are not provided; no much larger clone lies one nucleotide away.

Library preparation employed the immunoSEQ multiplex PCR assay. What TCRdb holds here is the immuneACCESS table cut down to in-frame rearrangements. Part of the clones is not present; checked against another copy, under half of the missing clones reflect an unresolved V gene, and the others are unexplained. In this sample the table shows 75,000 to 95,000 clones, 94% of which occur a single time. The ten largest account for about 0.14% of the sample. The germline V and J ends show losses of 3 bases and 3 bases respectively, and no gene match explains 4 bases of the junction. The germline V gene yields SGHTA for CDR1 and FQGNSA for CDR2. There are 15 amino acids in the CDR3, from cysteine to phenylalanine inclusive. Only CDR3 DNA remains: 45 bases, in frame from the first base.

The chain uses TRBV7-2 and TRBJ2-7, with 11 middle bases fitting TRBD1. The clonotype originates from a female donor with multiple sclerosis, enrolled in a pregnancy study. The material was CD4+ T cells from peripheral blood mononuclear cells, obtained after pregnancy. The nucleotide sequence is TGTGCCAGCAGCTTTGGGGACAGGGGGTTCTACGAGCAGTACTTC. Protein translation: CASSFGDRGFYEQYF.